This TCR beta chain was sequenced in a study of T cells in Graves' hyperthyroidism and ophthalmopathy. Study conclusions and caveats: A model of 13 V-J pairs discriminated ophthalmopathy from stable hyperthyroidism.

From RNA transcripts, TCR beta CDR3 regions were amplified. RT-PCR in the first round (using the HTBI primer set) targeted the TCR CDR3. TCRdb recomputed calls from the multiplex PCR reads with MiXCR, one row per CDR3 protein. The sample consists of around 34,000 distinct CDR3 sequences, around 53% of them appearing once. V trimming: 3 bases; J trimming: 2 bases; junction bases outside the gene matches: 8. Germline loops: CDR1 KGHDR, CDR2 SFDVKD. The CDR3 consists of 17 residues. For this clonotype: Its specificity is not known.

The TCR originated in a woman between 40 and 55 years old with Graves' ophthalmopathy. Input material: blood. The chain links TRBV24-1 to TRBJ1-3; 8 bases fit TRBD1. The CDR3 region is CATSDRRQGRAGNTIYF. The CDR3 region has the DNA TGTGCCACCAGTGATCGCCGACAGGGGCGTGCTGGAAACACCATATATTTT.